Presented here are 9 T cell receptor beta chains from one specimen sequenced in a study of T cells in Graves' hyperthyroidism and ophthalmopathy. Authors of the study amplified TCR beta CDR3 regions from RNA transcripts. HTBI primers were the set used in a first-round RT-PCR of the TCR CDR3. In TCRdb, the multiplex PCR reads were re-called with MiXCR into one record per CDR3 protein. The data hold 360,000 or so distinct CDR3 sequences, with around 18% observed a single time. What was sequenced was blood. These receptor sequences come from a woman between 35 and 50 years old with Graves' ophthalmopathy.

This clonotype was detected ten times or more. The chain has TRBV27 and TRBJ2-7; D may be TRBD1 (6 bases). The V gene's germline CDR1 is MNHEY and CDR2 SMNVEV (reference sequence). The CDR3 has 18 residues. Trimming took 2 bases from V and 0 from J, leaving 20 bases between them. The CDR3, as DNA: TGTGCCAGCAGTTTAAGTTCAGGGGAATATCGGGGCTCCTACGAGCAGTACTTC. It translates to CASSLSSGEYRGSYEQYF.

Many counts were recorded for this clonotype. The chain joins TRBV29-1 to TRBJ2-5; 10 nucleotides match TRBD2. Trimming cost V 6 bases and J 3 bases; bases outside gene matches: 7. Germline-derived CDR1 and CDR2 are SQVTM and ANQGSEA. The CDR3 is made up of 14 amino acids. CDR3 bases: TGCAGCGTCGGGAGCGGGAGGGTTAAAGAGACCCAGTACTTC. Its translation is CSVGSGRVKETQYF.

This clonotype was seen at least ten times. The chain recombines TRBV11-2 with TRBJ2-5; 9 nucleotides line up with TRBD1. Germline CDR1 SGHAT, CDR2 FQNNGV. V dropped 5 bases and J dropped 8; count of bases not matched to a gene: 27. The length of the CDR3 is 20 residues. DNA of the CDR3: TGTGCCAGCAGCCCTACGAAGGACAGGGGACCGCTTCATCCCTTTCGAACCCAGTACTTC. As protein: CASSPTKDRGPLHPFRTQYF.

This clonotype was counted a few times. In nucleotides, the CDR3 is TGTGCCAGCAGTGAAGCGGGGGTGGGAGTGAGTAGCAATCAGCCCCAGCATTTT. Amino acid sequence: CASSEAGVGVSSNQPQHF. The V call is TRBV6-1, the J call TRBJ1-5; TRBD1 might be the D (5 bases). V was trimmed by 0 bases and J by 0 bases, leaving 15 bases between them. CDR1 and CDR2 (germline): MNHNS, SASEGT. This CDR3 is 18 amino acids long.

This clonotype was counted ten times or more. The gene calls are TRBV30 and TRBJ1-1, with D maybe TRBD1 (5 bases). V dropped 3 bases and J dropped 1 base, with 6 bases sitting between them. This CDR3 has 12 amino acids. Germline CDR1 and CDR2: GTSNPN and SVGIG (reference sequence). The CDR3 loop reads CAWRGANTEAFF. CDR3 sequence (DNA): TGTGCCTGGAGAGGGGCGAACACTGAAGCTTTCTTT.

This rearrangement joins TRBV6-2 or TRBV6-3 to TRBJ2-4, with D possibly being TRBD1 (5 bases). This CDR3 region has 17 residues. The germline V and J ends were trimmed by 2 bases and 7 bases, with 21 bases remaining between them. From germline, CDR1 is MNHEY and CDR2 SVGEGT. The CDR3 spells CASSYPKTDSRVNIQYF. DNA for the CDR3: TGTGCCAGCAGTTACCCTAAGACAGACAGTAGGGTGAACATTCAGTACTTC.

This clonotype was observed at least ten times. The chain carries TRBV5-1 and TRBJ2-5; the D is unclear. Between the trimmed V and J ends, which lost 2 bases and 3 bases, there was a span of 8 bases. Germline lookup yields CDR1 SGHRS and CDR2 YFSETQ. This CDR3 is 13 amino acids long. The DNA of the CDR3 is TGCGCCAGCAGCTTCCGGGCAAAAGAGACCCAGTACTTC. Amino acids: CASSFRAKETQYF. The whole variable domain, filled in from reference TRBV5-1 and TRBJ2-5, reads KAGVTQTPRYLIKTRGQQVTLSCSPISGHRSVSWYQQTPGQGLQFLFEYFSETQRNKGNFPGRFSGRQFSNSRSEMNVSTLELGDSALYLCASSFRAKETQYFGPGTRLLVL.

The sample holds one count of this clonotype. This chain uses TRBV2 with TRBJ1-2; a weak D match, TRBD1 (5 bases). The CDR3 totals 13 residues. Trimming cost V 8 bases and J 1 base, with 11 bases left between them. The germline V gene encodes CDR1 SNHLY and CDR2 FYNNEI. In nucleotides, the CDR3 is TGTGCCAGCCCTGGGGGAATTAACTATGGCTACACCTTC. Translation gives CASPGGINYGYTF.

The rearrangement uses TRBV7-6 and TRBJ2-7, with a tentative D call TRBD1 (6 bases). Germline V gives CDR1 SGHVS, CDR2 FNYEAQ. V dropped 4 bases and J dropped 2 bases, with 12 bases sitting between them. There are 14 residues in the CDR3. The CDR3 sequence is CASSSEGVTYEQYF. CDR3 bases: TGTGCCAGCAGCTCCGAGGGGGTGACCTACGAGCAGTACTTC.